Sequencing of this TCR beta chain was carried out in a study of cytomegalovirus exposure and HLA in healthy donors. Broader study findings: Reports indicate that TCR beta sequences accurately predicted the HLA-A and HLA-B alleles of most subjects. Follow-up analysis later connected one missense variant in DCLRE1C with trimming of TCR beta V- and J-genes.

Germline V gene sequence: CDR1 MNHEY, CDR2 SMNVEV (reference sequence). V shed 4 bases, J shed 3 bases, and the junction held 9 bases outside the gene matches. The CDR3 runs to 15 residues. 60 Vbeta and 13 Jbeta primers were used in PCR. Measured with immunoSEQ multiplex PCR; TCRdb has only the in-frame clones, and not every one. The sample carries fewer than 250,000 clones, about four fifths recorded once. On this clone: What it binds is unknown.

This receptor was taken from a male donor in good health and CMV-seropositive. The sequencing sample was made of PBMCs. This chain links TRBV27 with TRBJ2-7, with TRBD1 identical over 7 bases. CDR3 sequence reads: CASSYRPAGGYEQYF. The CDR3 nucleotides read TGTGCCAGCAGTTACCGACCTGCAGGGGGCTACGAGCAGTACTTC.